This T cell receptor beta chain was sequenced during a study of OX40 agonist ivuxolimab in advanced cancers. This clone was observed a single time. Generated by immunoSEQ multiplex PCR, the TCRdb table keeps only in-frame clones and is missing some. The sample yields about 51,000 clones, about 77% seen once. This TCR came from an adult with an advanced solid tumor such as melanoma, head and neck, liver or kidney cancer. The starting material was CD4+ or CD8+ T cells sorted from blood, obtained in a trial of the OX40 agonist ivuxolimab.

The CDR3 bases are TGTGCCAGCAGTCTTCACCGGGACGGACGCTCCTACGAGCAGTACTTC. Protein product: CASSLHRDGRSYEQYF. This chain links TRBV6-6 with TRBJ2-7; perhaps D is TRBD1 or TRBD2 (5 bases each). With 5 bases removed from V and 0 bases from J, the gap between germline ends came to 17 bases. The CDR3 extends over 16 amino acids. Germline lookup yields CDR1 MNHNY and CDR2 SVGAGI (reference sequence).